This TCR beta chain was sequenced during a study of CD8+CD57+ T cells in acquired aplastic anemia. Study overall: Mean DNA quantity obtained from sorted CD4+ and CD8+ cells was 3 to 4 ug.

A note on this clonotype: What it binds is not known. The junction shows a germline mismatch at one end, possibly a read error.

The study, taken as a whole, reports: There were roughly 28 CD8+ CDR3 sequences that occurred in both patients and controls. Controls and patients did not differ significantly in CD8+ Simpson's diversity.

The CDR3 has 14 amino acids. Looked up from germline, CDR1 is SGHAT and CDR2 is FQNNGV. The sequenced patients had an expansion of CD8+CD57+ cells seen by flow cytometry. Prior therapy had not been administered to any patient at the time of blood sampling. Researchers used genomic DNA as the template to profile TCR beta VDJ and CDR3. A single record per CDR3 protein comes from TCRdb applying MiXCR to the reads. The sample records approximately 220,000 distinct CDR3 sequences, almost 50% being singletons. The sequence was obtained from a human donor with aplastic anemia. The rearrangement uses TRBV11-2 and TRBJ2-6, with 10 bases aligning to TRBD1. Sequenced: sorted CD4+, CD8+, or CD8+CD57+ T cells (not recorded which) from PBMCs. CDR3 residues: CASSPRQGAYVLTF. The DNA for the CDR3 is TGTGCCAGCAGCCCGCGACAGGGGGCCTACGTCCTGACTTTC.